A selection of T cell receptor beta chains follows, all from one sample in a study of blood T cell repertoires in COVID-19. Here immunoSEQ multiplex PCR was the method, and the copy in TCRdb shows in-frame clones only, minus some. The repertoire holds a few hundred thousand clones, approximately 91% seen once, with about 0.94% in the top ten. The source material was peripheral blood. Source of these receptors: a woman aged 40-49 years who had recovered from COVID-19. The CDR3 runs from the conserved cysteine through the conserved F or W. Each record gives: J gene, clone size, V gene, D gene, CDR3 protein, CDR3 DNA. The D gene is left open where the match is weak. Size is omitted from some rows. Given values are once, few, many or a class for expanded clones.

j_call: TRBJ1-2
clone_size: NA
v_call: TRBV14
d_call: NA
cdr3_aa: CASSQVRSYGYTF
cdr3_nt: TGTGCCAGCAGCCAAGTTAGAAGCTATGGCTACACCTTC

j_call: TRBJ2-1
clone_size: NA
v_call: TRBV27
d_call: TRBD2
cdr3_aa: CASSSGLAGYNEQFF
cdr3_nt: TGTGCCAGCAGTTCCGGACTAGCGGGATACAATGAGCAGTTCTTC

j_call: TRBJ1-6
clone_size: NA
v_call: TRBV19
d_call: NA
cdr3_aa: CASRTSTGTNSPLHF
cdr3_nt: TGTGCCAGCCGAACCTCGACAGGAACTAATTCACCCCTCCACTTT

j_call: TRBJ2-1
clone_size: NA
v_call: TRBV10-3
d_call: NA
cdr3_aa: CAISDLSEQFF
cdr3_nt: TGTGCCATCAGTGACCTCAGTGAGCAGTTCTTC

j_call: TRBJ2-5
clone_size: NA
v_call: TRBV5-1
d_call: TRBD1
cdr3_aa: CASGAGTGKETQYF
cdr3_nt: TGCGCCAGCGGCGCGGGGACAGGGAAAGAGACCCAGTACTTC

j_call: TRBJ2-1
clone_size: NA
v_call: TRBV27
d_call: TRBD2
cdr3_aa: CASSSGTSGNEQFF
cdr3_nt: TGTGCCAGCAGTTCAGGGACTAGCGGGAATGAGCAGTTCTTC

j_call: TRBJ2-1
clone_size: NA
v_call: TRBV18
d_call: NA
cdr3_aa: CASSPKQSSYNEQFF
cdr3_nt: TGTGCCAGCTCACCGAAACAGAGCTCCTACAATGAGCAGTTCTTC

j_call: TRBJ2-1
clone_size: NA
v_call: TRBV3-1/TRBV3-2
d_call: NA
cdr3_aa: CASSQGGPYNEQFF
cdr3_nt: TGTGCCAGCAGCCAAGGAGGTCCATACAATGAGCAGTTCTTC

j_call: TRBJ1-4
clone_size: NA
v_call: TRBV7-9
d_call: TRBD1
cdr3_aa: CASSYRPQRQGKIEKLFF
cdr3_nt: TGTGCCAGCAGCTATCGGCCGCAAAGACAGGGGAAAATCGAAAAACTGTTTTTT

j_call: TRBJ2-7
clone_size: NA
v_call: TRBV19
d_call: TRBD2
cdr3_aa: CASSINPSGRWDEQYF
cdr3_nt: TGTGCCAGTAGTATAAACCCTAGCGGTCGATGGGACGAGCAGTACTTC

j_call: TRBJ1-5
clone_size: once
v_call: TRBV30
d_call: NA
cdr3_aa: CAWSAYRGNSNQPQHF
cdr3_nt: TGTGCCTGGAGTGCCTATCGGGGGAATAGCAATCAGCCCCAGCATTTT

j_call: TRBJ2-1
clone_size: NA
v_call: TRBV6-4
d_call: TRBD2
cdr3_aa: CASSDRTGGNNEQFF
cdr3_nt: TGTGCCAGCAGTGATAGGACGGGAGGGAACAATGAGCAGTTCTTC

j_call: TRBJ2-7
clone_size: NA
v_call: TRBV18
d_call: TRBD1
cdr3_aa: CASSQGQGGLYEQYF
cdr3_nt: TGTGCCAGCTCACAGGGACAGGGAGGGCTCTACGAGCAGTACTTC

j_call: TRBJ2-1
clone_size: NA
v_call: TRBV29-1
d_call: NA
cdr3_aa: CSAGVPNYNEQFF
cdr3_nt: TGCAGCGCAGGGGTTCCGAACTACAATGAGCAGTTCTTC

j_call: TRBJ1-2
clone_size: NA
v_call: TRBV27
d_call: TRBD1
cdr3_aa: CASSPRDRGYGYTF
cdr3_nt: TGTGCCAGCAGTCCCCGGGACAGGGGATATGGCTACACCTTC

j_call: TRBJ2-5
clone_size: NA
v_call: TRBV5-1
d_call: TRBD1
cdr3_aa: CASSLDGQGEETQYF
cdr3_nt: TGCGCCAGCAGCCTCGATGGACAGGGGGAGGAGACCCAGTACTTC

j_call: TRBJ1-2
clone_size: NA
v_call: TRBV12-3/TRBV12-4
d_call: NA
cdr3_aa: CASSTSGYGYTF
cdr3_nt: TGTGCCAGCAGCACATCAGGGTATGGCTACACCTTC

j_call: TRBJ2-7
clone_size: NA
v_call: TRBV10-3
d_call: TRBD1
cdr3_aa: CAASFGQGAYEQYF
cdr3_nt: TGTGCCGCCTCTTTCGGACAGGGGGCTTACGAGCAGTACTTC

j_call: TRBJ2-1
clone_size: NA
v_call: TRBV11-3
d_call: TRBD2
cdr3_aa: CASSLEAGVGNEQFF
cdr3_nt: TGTGCCAGCAGCTTAGAAGCGGGAGTCGGCAATGAGCAGTTCTTC

j_call: TRBJ2-5
clone_size: few
v_call: TRBV11-3
d_call: NA
cdr3_aa: CASSPPPGQETQYF
cdr3_nt: TGTGCCAGCAGCCCACCCCCAGGCCAAGAGACCCAGTACTTC

j_call: TRBJ1-5
clone_size: NA
v_call: TRBV4-2
d_call: NA
cdr3_aa: CASSQDFVSGHGNQPQHF
cdr3_nt: TGTGCCAGCAGCCAAGATTTCGTATCAGGTCATGGCAATCAGCCCCAGCATTTT

j_call: TRBJ2-3
clone_size: NA
v_call: TRBV11-3
d_call: TRBD2
cdr3_aa: CASSTSGPSTDTQYF
cdr3_nt: TGTGCCAGCAGTACTAGCGGGCCTAGCACAGATACGCAGTATTTT

j_call: TRBJ1-5
clone_size: few
v_call: TRBV24-1
d_call: NA
cdr3_aa: CATSDSGNQPQHF
cdr3_nt: TGTGCCACCAGTGATTCCGGGAATCAGCCCCAGCATTTT

j_call: TRBJ1-6
clone_size: NA
v_call: TRBV10-3
d_call: NA
cdr3_aa: CASHRDGGDSPLHF
cdr3_nt: TGTGCCAGCCACAGGGATGGGGGGGATTCACCCCTCCACTTT

j_call: TRBJ2-7
clone_size: NA
v_call: TRBV24-1
d_call: TRBD1
cdr3_aa: CATSPGQGSYEQYF
cdr3_nt: TGTGCCACTTCACCGGGACAGGGGTCATACGAGCAGTACTTC

j_call: TRBJ2-6
clone_size: NA
v_call: TRBV24-1
d_call: NA
cdr3_aa: CATSDGVGANVLTF
cdr3_nt: TGTGCCACCAGTGACGGGGTAGGGGCCAACGTCCTGACTTTC

j_call: TRBJ1-5
clone_size: NA
v_call: TRBV7-6
d_call: NA
cdr3_aa: CASSLTPGLNQPQHF
cdr3_nt: TGTGCCAGCAGCTTAACCCCAGGTCTCAATCAGCCCCAGCATTTT

j_call: TRBJ2-1
clone_size: NA
v_call: TRBV5-6
d_call: TRBD2
cdr3_aa: CASSWGLAGDGYNEQFF
cdr3_nt: TGTGCCAGCAGCTGGGGACTAGCGGGAGACGGCTACAATGAGCAGTTCTTC

j_call: TRBJ1-5
clone_size: NA
v_call: TRBV7-2
d_call: TRBD1
cdr3_aa: CASSLASTGGGQPQHF
cdr3_nt: TGTGCCAGCAGCTTAGCGTCTACAGGGGGCGGTCAGCCCCAGCATTTT

j_call: TRBJ1-2
clone_size: once
v_call: TRBV20-1
d_call: NA
cdr3_aa: CSASIRGYGYTF
cdr3_nt: TGCAGTGCTAGTATCAGGGGCTATGGCTACACCTTC

j_call: TRBJ1-1
clone_size: NA
v_call: TRBV3-1/TRBV3-2
d_call: NA
cdr3_aa: CASSPRPSASAAEAFF
cdr3_nt: TGTGCCAGCAGCCCGAGGCCCAGTGCGAGTGCCGCTGAAGCTTTCTTT

j_call: TRBJ2-7
clone_size: NA
v_call: TRBV18
d_call: NA
cdr3_aa: CASSPPASQEQYF
cdr3_nt: TGTGCCAGCTCACCACCGGCCTCCCAGGAGCAGTACTTC

j_call: TRBJ2-3
clone_size: NA
v_call: TRBV2
d_call: NA
cdr3_aa: CASKRPTGTDTQYF
cdr3_nt: TGTGCCAGCAAGCGGCCCACGGGCACAGATACGCAGTATTTT

j_call: TRBJ2-7
clone_size: NA
v_call: TRBV11-3
d_call: TRBD2
cdr3_aa: CASSPRTSENYEQYF
cdr3_nt: TGTGCCAGCAGCCCAAGGACTAGCGAGAACTACGAGCAGTACTTC

j_call: TRBJ2-2
clone_size: NA
v_call: TRBV13
d_call: TRBD1
cdr3_aa: CASSSTGAGELFF
cdr3_nt: TGTGCCAGCAGCTCAACAGGGGCCGGGGAGCTGTTTTTT

j_call: TRBJ1-3
clone_size: NA
v_call: TRBV30
d_call: NA
cdr3_aa: CAWDPLQYSGNTIYF
cdr3_nt: TGTGCCTGGGACCCCCTACAGTACTCTGGAAACACCATATATTTT

j_call: TRBJ2-7
clone_size: NA
v_call: TRBV6-2/TRBV6-3
d_call: NA
cdr3_aa: CASSYSNIEQYF
cdr3_nt: TGTGCCAGCAGTTACTCGAACATCGAGCAGTACTTC

j_call: TRBJ2-1
clone_size: NA
v_call: TRBV7-6
d_call: TRBD2
cdr3_aa: CASSRPGAGGGNEQFF
cdr3_nt: TGTGCCAGCAGCCGGCCCGGGGCGGGAGGAGGGAATGAGCAGTTCTTC

j_call: TRBJ2-2
clone_size: NA
v_call: TRBV5-1
d_call: NA
cdr3_aa: CASSLEGVGELFF
cdr3_nt: TGCGCCAGCAGCTTGGAGGGAGTGGGGGAGCTGTTTTTT

j_call: TRBJ2-1
clone_size: NA
v_call: TRBV6-5
d_call: NA
cdr3_aa: CASRSDLGGYNEQFF
cdr3_nt: TGTGCCAGCAGATCGGACTTAGGGGGCTACAATGAGCAGTTCTTC

j_call: TRBJ1-1
clone_size: NA
v_call: TRBV13
d_call: TRBD1
cdr3_aa: CAGQGWGAHTEAFF
cdr3_nt: TGTGCCGGACAGGGTTGGGGGGCACACACTGAAGCTTTCTTT

j_call: TRBJ2-3
clone_size: NA
v_call: TRBV29-1
d_call: NA
cdr3_aa: CSVEDRGGFADTQYF
cdr3_nt: TGCAGCGTTGAAGATCGTGGGGGGTTCGCGGATACGCAGTATTTT

j_call: TRBJ1-1
clone_size: NA
v_call: TRBV30
d_call: NA
cdr3_aa: CAWRPGTFMNTEAFF
cdr3_nt: TGTGCCTGGAGGCCGGGGACTTTTATGAACACTGAAGCTTTCTTT

j_call: TRBJ2-7
clone_size: NA
v_call: TRBV5-6
d_call: NA
cdr3_aa: CASSFWRDIHEQYF
cdr3_nt: TGTGCCAGCAGCTTCTGGCGGGATATACACGAGCAGTACTTC

j_call: TRBJ2-7
clone_size: NA
v_call: TRBV5-1
d_call: TRBD2
cdr3_aa: CASRAGDSSGLAISYEQYF
cdr3_nt: TGCGCCAGCAGGGCGGGGGACAGCTCGGGACTAGCGATCTCCTACGAGCAGTACTTC

j_call: TRBJ2-7
clone_size: NA
v_call: TRBV5-1
d_call: TRBD2
cdr3_aa: CASSLLAGGDEQYF
cdr3_nt: TGCGCCAGCAGCCTACTAGCGGGAGGTGACGAGCAGTACTTC

j_call: TRBJ2-7
clone_size: NA
v_call: TRBV4-2
d_call: TRBD2
cdr3_aa: CASSQTSGSVYEQYF
cdr3_nt: TGTGCCAGCAGCCAGACTAGCGGGAGTGTCTACGAGCAGTACTTC

j_call: TRBJ1-5
clone_size: NA
v_call: TRBV5-1
d_call: NA
cdr3_aa: CASSLGTGNQPQHF
cdr3_nt: TGCGCCAGCAGCTTGGGGACAGGCAATCAGCCCCAGCATTTT

j_call: TRBJ1-1
clone_size: few
v_call: TRBV7-3
d_call: TRBD1
cdr3_aa: CASSATGQDTEAFF
cdr3_nt: TGTGCCAGCAGCGCGACAGGGCAGGACACTGAAGCTTTCTTT

j_call: TRBJ2-7
clone_size: NA
v_call: TRBV18
d_call: TRBD2
cdr3_aa: CASSPTGTSYEQYF
cdr3_nt: TGTGCCAGCTCACCAACCGGGACTAGCTACGAGCAGTACTTC